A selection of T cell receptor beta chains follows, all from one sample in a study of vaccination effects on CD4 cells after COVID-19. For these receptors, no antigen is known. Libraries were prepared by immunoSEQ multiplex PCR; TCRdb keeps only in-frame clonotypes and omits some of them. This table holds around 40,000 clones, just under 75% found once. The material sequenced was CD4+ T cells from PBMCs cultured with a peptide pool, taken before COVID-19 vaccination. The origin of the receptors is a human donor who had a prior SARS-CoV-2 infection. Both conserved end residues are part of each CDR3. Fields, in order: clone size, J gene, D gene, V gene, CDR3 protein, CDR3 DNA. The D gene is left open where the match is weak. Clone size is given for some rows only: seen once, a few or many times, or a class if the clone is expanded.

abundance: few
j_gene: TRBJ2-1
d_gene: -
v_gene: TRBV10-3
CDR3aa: CAISESRYEQFF
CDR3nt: TGTGCCATCAGTGAGTCGAGGTATGAGCAGTTCTTC

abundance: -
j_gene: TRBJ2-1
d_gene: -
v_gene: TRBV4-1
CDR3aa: CASSQASGRLGEQFF
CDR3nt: TGCGCCAGCAGCCAAGCCAGTGGCCGCCTTGGTGAGCAGTTCTTC

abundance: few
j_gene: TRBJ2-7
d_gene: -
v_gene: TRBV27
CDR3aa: CASTPGGSSSYEQYF
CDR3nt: TGTGCCAGCACTCCCGGCGGGTCTAGCTCCTACGAGCAGTACTTC

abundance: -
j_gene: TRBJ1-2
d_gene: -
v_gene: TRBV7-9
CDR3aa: CASSFLRESYGYTF
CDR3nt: TGTGCCAGCAGCTTCTTACGGGAGAGCTATGGCTACACCTTC

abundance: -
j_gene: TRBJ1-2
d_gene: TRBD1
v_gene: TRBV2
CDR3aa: CASSAQGVLYGYTF
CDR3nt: TGTGCCAGCAGTGCACAGGGGGTCCTCTATGGCTACACCTTC

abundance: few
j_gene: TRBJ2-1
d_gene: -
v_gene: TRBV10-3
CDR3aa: CAISALAGRLGNEQFF
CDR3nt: TGTGCCATCAGCGCCTTGGCGGGGCGTCTCGGCAATGAGCAGTTCTTC

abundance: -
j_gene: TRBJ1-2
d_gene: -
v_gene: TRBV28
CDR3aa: CASSFPPGLGGYTF
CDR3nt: TGTGCCAGCAGTTTCCCCCCAGGGTTAGGTGGCTACACCTTC

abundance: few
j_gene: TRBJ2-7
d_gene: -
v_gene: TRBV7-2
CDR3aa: CASSSHSYEQYF
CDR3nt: TGTGCCAGCAGCTCCCACTCCTACGAGCAGTACTTC

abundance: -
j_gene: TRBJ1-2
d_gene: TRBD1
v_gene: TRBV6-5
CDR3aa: CASSYVTGGLYGYTF
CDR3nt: TGTGCCAGCAGTTACGTGACAGGGGGCCTCTATGGCTACACCTTC

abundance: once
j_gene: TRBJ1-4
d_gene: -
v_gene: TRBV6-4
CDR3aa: CARGVRGEKLFF
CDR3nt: TGTGCCAGAGGGGTCCGGGGTGAAAAACTGTTTTTT

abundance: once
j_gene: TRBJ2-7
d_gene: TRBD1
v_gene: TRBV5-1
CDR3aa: CASSLSPSGQNSYEQYF
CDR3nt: TGCGCCAGCAGCTTATCCCCATCGGGACAGAACTCCTACGAGCAGTACTTC

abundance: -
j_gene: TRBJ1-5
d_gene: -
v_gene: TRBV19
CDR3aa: CASSIIGLKPNQPQHF
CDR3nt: TGTGCCAGTAGTATAATAGGGCTGAAGCCCAATCAGCCCCAGCATTTT

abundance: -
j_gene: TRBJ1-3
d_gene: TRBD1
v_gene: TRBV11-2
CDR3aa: CASSLPRTGQDTIYF
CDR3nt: TGTGCCAGCAGCTTACCCCGGACAGGGCAAGACACCATATATTTT

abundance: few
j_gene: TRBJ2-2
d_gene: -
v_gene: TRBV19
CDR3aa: CASSRIGTGNTGELFF
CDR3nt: TGTGCCAGTAGTCGGATAGGGACGGGAAACACCGGGGAGCTGTTTTTT

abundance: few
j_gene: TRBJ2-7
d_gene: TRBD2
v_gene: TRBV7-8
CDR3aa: CASSQGLAGLYEQYF
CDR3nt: TGTGCCAGCAGCCAAGGACTAGCGGGACTGTACGAGCAGTACTTC

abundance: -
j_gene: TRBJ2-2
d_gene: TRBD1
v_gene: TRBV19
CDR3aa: CASSIGQGDTGELFF
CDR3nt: TGTGCCAGTAGTATCGGGCAGGGGGACACCGGGGAGCTGTTTTTT

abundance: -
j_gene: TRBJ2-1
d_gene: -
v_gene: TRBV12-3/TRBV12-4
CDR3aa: CASGRKYNEQFF
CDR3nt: TGTGCCAGCGGGCGAAAATACAATGAGCAGTTCTTC

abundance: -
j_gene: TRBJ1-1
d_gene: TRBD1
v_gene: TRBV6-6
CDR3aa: CASRRGSGTGVRTEAFF
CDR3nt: TGTGCCAGCAGGCGAGGCTCCGGGACAGGGGTGAGAACTGAAGCTTTCTTT

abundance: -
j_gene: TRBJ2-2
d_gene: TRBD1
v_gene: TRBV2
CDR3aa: CASSTGTGENTGELFF
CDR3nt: TGTGCCAGCTCCACCGGGACAGGGGAAAACACCGGGGAGCTGTTTTTT

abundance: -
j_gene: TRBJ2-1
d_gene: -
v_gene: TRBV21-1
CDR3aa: CASSKGWRRGDEQFF
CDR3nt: TGTGCCAGCAGCAAGGGCTGGCGGAGGGGCGATGAGCAGTTCTTC

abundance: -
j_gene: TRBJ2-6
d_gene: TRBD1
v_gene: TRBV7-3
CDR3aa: CASSFDRAGANVLTF
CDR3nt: TGTGCCAGCAGCTTTGACAGGGCTGGGGCCAACGTCCTGACTTTC

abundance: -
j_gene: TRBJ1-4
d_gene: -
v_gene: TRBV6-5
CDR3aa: CASSLTRNEKLFF
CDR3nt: TGTGCCAGCAGTTTGACGAGAAATGAAAAACTGTTTTTT

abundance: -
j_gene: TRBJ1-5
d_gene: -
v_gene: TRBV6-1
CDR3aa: CASSVRYRDNYSNQPQHF
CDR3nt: TGTGCCAGCAGTGTCCGTTACCGGGACAATTATAGCAATCAGCCCCAGCATTTT

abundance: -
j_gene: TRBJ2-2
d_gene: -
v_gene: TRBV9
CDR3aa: CASSVVERTGELFF
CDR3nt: TGTGCCAGCAGCGTAGTCGAGAGGACCGGGGAGCTGTTTTTT

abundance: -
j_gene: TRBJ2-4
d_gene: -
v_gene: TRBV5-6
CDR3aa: CASSLLVDWGQNIQYF
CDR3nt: TGTGCCAGCAGCTTGTTGGTGGATTGGGGCCAAAACATTCAGTACTTC

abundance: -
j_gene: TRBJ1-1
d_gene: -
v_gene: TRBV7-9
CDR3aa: CASSLISGNTEAFF
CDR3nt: TGTGCCAGCAGCTTAATTTCAGGTAACACTGAAGCTTTCTTT

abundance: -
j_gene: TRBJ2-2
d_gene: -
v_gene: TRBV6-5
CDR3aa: CASSSNTGELFF
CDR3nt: TGTGCCAGCAGTTCCAACACCGGGGAGCTGTTTTTT

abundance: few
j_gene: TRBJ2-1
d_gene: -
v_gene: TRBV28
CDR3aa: CASSFHSNEQFF
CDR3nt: TGTGCCAGCAGTTTTCATTCCAATGAGCAGTTCTTC

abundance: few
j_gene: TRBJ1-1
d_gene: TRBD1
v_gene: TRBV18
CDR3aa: CASSPRTGKDTEAFF
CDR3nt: TGTGCCAGCTCACCGCGGACAGGGAAGGACACTGAAGCTTTCTTT

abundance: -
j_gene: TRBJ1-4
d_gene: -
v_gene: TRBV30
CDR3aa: CAWSGVMGEKLFF
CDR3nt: TGTGCCTGGAGTGGGGTGATGGGTGAAAAACTGTTTTTT

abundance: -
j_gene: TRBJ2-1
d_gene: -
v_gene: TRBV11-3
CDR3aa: CASSLESYNEQFF
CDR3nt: TGTGCCAGCAGTCTAGAGTCCTACAATGAGCAGTTCTTC

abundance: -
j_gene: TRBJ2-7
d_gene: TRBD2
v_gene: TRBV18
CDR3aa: CASSPGLAGLSYEQYF
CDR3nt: TGTGCCAGCTCCCCCGGACTAGCGGGGCTCTCCTACGAGCAGTACTTC

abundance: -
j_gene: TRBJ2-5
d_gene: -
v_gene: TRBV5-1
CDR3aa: CASSLGEETQYF
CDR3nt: TGCGCCAGCAGCTTGGGGGAAGAGACCCAGTACTTC

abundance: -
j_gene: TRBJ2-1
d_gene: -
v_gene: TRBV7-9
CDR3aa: CASSLGQTGRNEQFF
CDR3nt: TGTGCCAGCAGCTTAGGTCAGACAGGTAGGAATGAGCAGTTCTTC

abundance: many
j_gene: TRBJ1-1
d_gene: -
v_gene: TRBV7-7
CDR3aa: CASSQQAGTEAFF
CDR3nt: TGTGCTAGCAGCCAACAGGCCGGGACTGAAGCTTTCTTT

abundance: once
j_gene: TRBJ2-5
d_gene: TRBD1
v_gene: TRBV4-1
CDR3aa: CASSLGQGAWETQYF
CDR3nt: TGCGCCAGCAGCTTGGGACAGGGGGCCTGGGAGACCCAGTACTTC

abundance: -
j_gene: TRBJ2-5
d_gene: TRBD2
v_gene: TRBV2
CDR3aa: CASVGGRGGLETQYF
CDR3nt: TGTGCCAGTGTCGGAGGGCGGGGGGGCCTGGAGACCCAGTACTTC

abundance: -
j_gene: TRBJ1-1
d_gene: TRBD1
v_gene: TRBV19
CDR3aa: CASTGWAGGLDTEAFF
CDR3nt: TGTGCCAGTACCGGATGGGCAGGGGGGCTGGACACTGAAGCTTTCTTT

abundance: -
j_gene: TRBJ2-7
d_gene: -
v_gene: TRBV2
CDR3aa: CASSGDGGGEQYF
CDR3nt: TGTGCCAGCAGTGGTGACGGAGGCGGCGAGCAGTACTTC

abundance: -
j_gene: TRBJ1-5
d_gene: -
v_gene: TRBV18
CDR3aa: CASSFDRINQPQHF
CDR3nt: TGTGCCAGCTCATTCGACAGGATAAATCAGCCCCAGCATTTT

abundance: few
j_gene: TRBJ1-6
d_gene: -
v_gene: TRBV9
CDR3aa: CASSVLDGLDSPLHF
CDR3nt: TGTGCCAGCAGCGTTCTGGACGGGTTGGATTCACCCCTCCACTTT

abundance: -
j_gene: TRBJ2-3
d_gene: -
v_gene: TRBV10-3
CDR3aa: CAIGRSDSVSTDTQYF
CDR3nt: TGTGCCATCGGGAGGTCAGACTCAGTCAGCACAGATACGCAGTATTTT

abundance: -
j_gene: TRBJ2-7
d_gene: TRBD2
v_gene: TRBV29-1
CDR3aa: CSVLKLTSGRDYEQYF
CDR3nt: TGCAGCGTTCTTAAGCTGACTAGCGGGAGAGATTACGAGCAGTACTTC

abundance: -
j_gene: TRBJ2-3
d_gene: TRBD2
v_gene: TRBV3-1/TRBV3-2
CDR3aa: CASSQEGLAGTTDTQYF
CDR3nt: TGTGCCAGCAGCCAGGAAGGACTAGCGGGGACCACAGATACGCAGTATTTT

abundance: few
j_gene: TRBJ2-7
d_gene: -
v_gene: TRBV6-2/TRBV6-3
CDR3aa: CASSQNHRDYRGF
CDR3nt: TGTGCCAGCAGTCAGAACCACAGGGACTACAGAGGGTTC

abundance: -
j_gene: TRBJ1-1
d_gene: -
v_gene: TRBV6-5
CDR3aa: CASVGHQTGNTEAFF
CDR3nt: TGTGCCAGCGTAGGCCACCAGACAGGGAACACTGAAGCTTTCTTT

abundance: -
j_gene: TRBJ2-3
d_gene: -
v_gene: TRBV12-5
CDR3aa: CASGSYTSTDTQYF
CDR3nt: TGTGCTAGTGGTTCCTATACTAGCACAGATACGCAGTATTTT